What follows are 19 T cell receptor beta chains derived from one specimen sequenced in a study of blood T cells in healthy people across ages. A sample-barcoded 5' primer and a J-beta primer mix were used in a second PCR of roughly 6 to 12 cycles. TCRdb re-derived calls from the 5' RACE reads in MiXCR, one entry per CDR3 protein. The sample lists 1.5 million to 2 million distinct CDR3 sequences; about two fifths were seen once. Sequences were obtained from blood. The receptors shown here come from a human donor in good health.

This clonotype was seen just once. The chain carries TRBV5-1 and TRBJ2-4; D is tentatively TRBD1 or TRBD2 (7 bases each). The length of the CDR3 is 17 residues. CDR1 and CDR2 (germline): SGHRS, YFSETQ. V shed 4 bases and J shed 2 bases, with 19 bases lying between them. Here the CDR3 reads CASSETRGGNTKNIQYF. The CDR3 DNA is TGCGCCAGCAGCGAAACCAGGGGGGGGAATACCAAAAACATTCAGTACTTC.

The chain joins TRBV29-1 to TRBJ2-5; D may correspond to TRBD1 or TRBD2 (5 bases each). The DNA end lines up better with TRBJ2-7; the J call may be wrong. Germline assignment: CDR1 SQVTM and CDR2 ANQGSEA. The CDR3 has 15 residues. The CDR3 region is CSVEDPGLSLGEQYF. The CDR3, as DNA: TGCAGCGTTGAAGACCCGGGGCTTTCGTTGGGCGAGCAGTACTTC.

The chain recombines TRBV29-1 with TRBJ1-4; a weak D match, TRBD1 (6 bases). Trimming cost V 7 bases and J 11 bases, with 20 bases left between them. The V gene's germline CDR1 is SQVTM and CDR2 ANQGSEA. The CDR3 spans 13 residues. CDR3 coding DNA: TGCAGCGCAGGGGTGGAGAGCCTGGGGAAACTGTTTTTT. This encodes CSAGVESLGKLFF.

CDR3 coding DNA: TGTGCCAGCAGCCAAGTAGGAGGGATCAACTATGGCTACACCTTC. This gives the protein CASSQVGGINYGYTF. The rearrangement links TRBV3-1 to TRBJ1-2; D call uncertain. The V end lost 1 base, the J end lost 2 bases, and 11 bases lay between the germline ends. This CDR3 is 15 amino acids long. The germline V gene encodes CDR1 LGHDT and CDR2 YNNKEL (reference sequence).

The rearrangement joins TRBV12-3 or TRBV12-4 to TRBJ2-5; D remains ambiguous. The last part of the DNA fits TRBJ2-7 better; the J call may be wrong. This CDR3 has 15 residues. The CDR3 DNA follows: TGTGCCAGCAGTTTAATGTCCGGCGGAAAATACGAGCAGTACTTC. Amino acids: CASSLMSGGKYEQYF.

The gene calls are TRBV6-1 and TRBJ1-5; tentatively, D is TRBD1 (5 bases). This CDR3 comprises 15 residues. The germline gives CDR1 MNHNS, CDR2 SASEGT. Trimming cost V 6 bases and J 0 bases, with 12 bases left between them. The chain's CDR3 is CASREDKYSNQPQHF. The CDR3 DNA reads TGTGCCAGCAGGGAGGACAAATATAGCAATCAGCCCCAGCATTTT.

J is TRBJ2-1 and V is TRBV29-1; 9 bases match TRBD2. V gave up 7 bases and J gave up 9 bases; unmatched junction bases: 10. This CDR3 has 13 residues. Germline CDR1 is SQVTM and CDR2 is ANQGSEA. CDR3 in amino acids: CSDRTSVVGEQFF. The DNA for the CDR3 is TGCAGCGACCGGACTAGCGTCGTGGGTGAGCAGTTCTTC.

V gene TRBV7-9 combines with J gene TRBJ2-1; D gene ambiguous. CDR3 length: 14 residues. Trimming removed 3 bases from V and 4 bases from J, with 10 bases in between. Germline loops: CDR1 SEHNR, CDR2 FQNEAQ (reference sequence). CDR3 residues: CASSFSTAYNEQFF. The DNA of the CDR3 is TGTGCCAGCAGCTTTTCAACAGCGTACAATGAGCAGTTCTTC.

The chain is built from TRBV7-7 and TRBJ2-7; D not certain. CDR1 is SSHAT and CDR2 is FNYEAQ in the germline V gene (reference sequence). The CDR3 consists of 13 residues. V dropped 2 bases and J dropped 0 bases, with 5 bases sitting between them. The CDR3 bases are TGTGCCAGCAGCTTACACCCCTCCTACGAGCAGTACTTC. The encoded protein is CASSLHPSYEQYF.

With regard to this clonotype: One end of the junction is discordant with germline, which a read error may explain. V gene TRBV6-2 or TRBV6-3 combines with J gene TRBJ2-4; D unclear. Germline CDR1 is MNHEY and CDR2 is SVGEGT. The CDR3 runs to 15 residues. For the CDR3, the DNA is TGTGTCAGCAGCCTACAAAGACTAGCCAAAAACATTCAGTACTTC. Protein: CVSSLQRLAKNIQYF.

This clonotype was detected once. The chain is built from TRBV2 and TRBJ2-1; 15 nucleotides match TRBD2. Germline assignment: CDR1 SNHLY and CDR2 FYNNEI. The J segment lost 7 bases and the V segment lost 7 bases, leaving 8 bases of the junction unmatched. This CDR3 has 16 residues. The DNA for the CDR3 is TGTGCCAGCACCGGACTAGCGGGGGGGCTCAGAAATGAGCAGTTCTTC. It yields the protein CASTGLAGGLRNEQFF.

The chain couples TRBV20-1 to TRBJ2-1, with 9 bases aligning to TRBD1. Trimming removed 0 bases from V and 6 bases from J; junction bases left unmatched: 6. The germline V gene encodes CDR1 DFQATT and CDR2 SNEGSKA (reference sequence). The CDR3 covers 15 residues. In nucleotides, the CDR3 is TGCAGTGCTAGAGACAACAGGGGGCTGGGCAATGAGCAGTTCTTC. Translating it yields CSARDNRGLGNEQFF.

This clonotype has more than one count but fewer than ten. This sequence joins TRBV7-9 and TRBJ1-2; tentatively, D is TRBD1 (5 bases). V was cut by 1 base and J by 4 bases, with 13 bases left in between. The CDR3 consists of 15 residues. The germline V gene has CDR1 SEHNR and CDR2 FQNEAQ (reference sequence). This CDR3 reads CASSLEGKGPYGYTF. The DNA for the CDR3 is TGTGCCAGCAGCTTAGAAGGAAAGGGGCCCTATGGCTACACCTTC.

In its sample, this clonotype was seen a few times. The chain recombines TRBV9 with TRBJ2-5; 8 bases align to TRBD2. V lost 0 bases, J lost 1 base, and 2 bases stayed unmatched. This CDR3 is built from 15 residues. Germline V gives CDR1 SGDLS, CDR2 YYNGEE. This CDR3 is CASSVGTSSQETQYF. CDR3 DNA: TGTGCCAGCAGCGTAGGGACTAGCTCCCAAGAGACCCAGTACTTC.

The chain links TRBV20-1 to TRBJ1-5; D possibly corresponds to TRBD1 (6 bases). This CDR3 contains 14 residues. The V gene lost 3 bases and the J gene lost 7 bases, with 16 bases spanning the gap. CDR1 and CDR2 (germline): DFQATT, SNEGSKA (reference sequence). The DNA for the CDR3 is TGCAGTGCTAGTGACGAGGGGGTGGAACAGCCCCAGCATTTT. Its protein is CSASDEGVEQPQHF.

The chain recombines TRBV7-8 with TRBJ1-1; 8 bases map to TRBD1. Per germline, CDR1 SGHVS and CDR2 FQNEAQ. The CDR3 extends over 18 amino acids. Unmatched junction bases numbered 12, after V lost 2 bases and J lost 1 base. CDR3 in DNA: TGTGCCAGCAGCTTACGGGGCAGGGGGCTTATTTCGAACACTGAAGCTTTCTTT. This translates into CASSLRGRGLISNTEAFF.

This chain links TRBV3-1 with TRBJ2-1; possible D gene TRBD1, 6 bases. The CDR3 contains 15 residues. Germline V gene data show CDR1 as LGHDT and CDR2 as YNNKEL (reference sequence). Trimming removed 2 bases at V and 6 bases at J, with 14 bases between. The CDR3 here is CASSQQGLDPNEQFF. The CDR3 bases are TGTGCCAGCAGCCAACAGGGGCTAGACCCCAATGAGCAGTTCTTC.

A few counts support this clonotype. The chain couples TRBV7-8 to TRBJ1-3, with D unclear. Germline V gives CDR1 SGHVS, CDR2 FQNEAQ. The V and J ends lost 3 bases and 0 bases respectively, with 6 bases between them. This CDR3 comprises 14 residues. CDR3 nucleotides: TGTGCCAGCAGCTTGGAGAGCTCTGGAAACACCATATATTTT. It yields the protein CASSLESSGNTIYF.

DNA for the CDR3: TGCGCCAGCCGCCGAGTGGGGGCTCGCACAGATACGCAGTATTTT. It is translated as CASRRVGARTDTQYF. This sequence joins TRBV5-1 and TRBJ2-3; the D gene is possibly TRBD1 (6 bases). CDR3 length: 15 amino acids. Trimming took 7 bases from V and 1 from J, leaving 16 bases between them. Looked up from germline, CDR1 is SGHRS and CDR2 is YFSETQ.